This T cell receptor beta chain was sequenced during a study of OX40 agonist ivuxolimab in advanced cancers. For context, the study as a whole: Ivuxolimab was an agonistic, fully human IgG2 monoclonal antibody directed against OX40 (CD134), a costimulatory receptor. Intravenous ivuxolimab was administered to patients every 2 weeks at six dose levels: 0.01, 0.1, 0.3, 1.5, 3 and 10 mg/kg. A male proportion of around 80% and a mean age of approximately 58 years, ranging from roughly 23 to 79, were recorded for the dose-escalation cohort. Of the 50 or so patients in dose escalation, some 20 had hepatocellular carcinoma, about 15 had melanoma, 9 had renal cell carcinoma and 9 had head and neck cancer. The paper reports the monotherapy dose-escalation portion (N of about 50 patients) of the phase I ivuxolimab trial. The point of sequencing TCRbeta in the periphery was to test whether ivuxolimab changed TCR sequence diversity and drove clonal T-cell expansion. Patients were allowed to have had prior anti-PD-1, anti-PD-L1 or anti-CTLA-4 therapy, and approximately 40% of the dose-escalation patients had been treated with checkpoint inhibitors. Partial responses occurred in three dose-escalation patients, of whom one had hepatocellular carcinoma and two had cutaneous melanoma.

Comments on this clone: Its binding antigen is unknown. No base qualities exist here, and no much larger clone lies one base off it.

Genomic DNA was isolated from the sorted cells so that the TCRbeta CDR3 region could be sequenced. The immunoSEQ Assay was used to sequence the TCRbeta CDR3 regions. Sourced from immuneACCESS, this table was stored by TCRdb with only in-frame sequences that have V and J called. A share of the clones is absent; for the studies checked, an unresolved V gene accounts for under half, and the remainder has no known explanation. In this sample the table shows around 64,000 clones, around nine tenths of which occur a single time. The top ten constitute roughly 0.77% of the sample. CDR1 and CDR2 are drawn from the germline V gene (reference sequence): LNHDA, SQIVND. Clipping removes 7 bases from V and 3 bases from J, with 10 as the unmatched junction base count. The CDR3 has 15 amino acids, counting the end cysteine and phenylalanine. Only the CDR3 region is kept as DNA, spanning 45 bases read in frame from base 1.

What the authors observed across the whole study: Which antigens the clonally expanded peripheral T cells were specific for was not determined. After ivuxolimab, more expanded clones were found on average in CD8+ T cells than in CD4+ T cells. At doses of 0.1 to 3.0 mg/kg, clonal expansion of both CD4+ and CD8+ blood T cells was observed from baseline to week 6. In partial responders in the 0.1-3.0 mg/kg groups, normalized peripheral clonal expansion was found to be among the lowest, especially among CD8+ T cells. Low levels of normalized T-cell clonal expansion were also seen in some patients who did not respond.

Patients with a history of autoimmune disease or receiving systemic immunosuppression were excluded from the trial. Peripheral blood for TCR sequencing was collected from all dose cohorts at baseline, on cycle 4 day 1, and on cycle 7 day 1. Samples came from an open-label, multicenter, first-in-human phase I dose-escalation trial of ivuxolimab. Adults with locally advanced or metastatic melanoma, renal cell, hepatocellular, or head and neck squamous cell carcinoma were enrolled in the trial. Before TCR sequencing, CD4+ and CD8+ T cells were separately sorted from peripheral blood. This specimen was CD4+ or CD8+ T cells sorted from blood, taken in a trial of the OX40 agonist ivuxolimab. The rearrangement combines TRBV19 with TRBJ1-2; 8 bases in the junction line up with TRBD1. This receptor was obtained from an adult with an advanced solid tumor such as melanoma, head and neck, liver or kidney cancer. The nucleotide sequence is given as TGTGCCAGTACCCTTCCGGACAGGGAGGACTATGGCTACACCTTC. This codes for CASTLPDREDYGYTF.